This entry features one T cell receptor beta chain sequence. The antigen is not known. Per the germline V gene, CDR1 is SEHNR and CDR2 is FQNEAQ (reference sequence). The CDR3 spans 13 residues. Trimming shortened V by 5 bases and J by 6 bases, and 13 bases separated the two germline ends. Primers for the PCR totalled 60 Vbeta and 13 Jbeta. TCRdb's table, derived via immunoSEQ multiplex PCR, lists solely in-frame clones and lacks some. Of 160,000 or so clones listed, about three quarters are singletons. This entry is derived from a study of cytomegalovirus exposure and HLA in healthy donors. Study-wide findings and caveats: In a later analysis, at a false discovery rate of 0.05, 16,951 TCR beta sequences matched HLA alleles. By HLA locus, TCR association rates varied in a later analysis, with DRB1 showing the most and HLA-C the fewest. According to the study, about 180 TCR beta chains were cytomegalovirus-associated.

The chain combines TRBV7-9 with TRBJ1-1; no clear D gene. What was sequenced was PBMCs. This clonotype was obtained from a woman aged 40 to 50 in good health and CMV-seropositive. The CDR3: CASSREVPPEAFF. DNA for the CDR3: TGTGCCAGCAGCCGGGAGGTACCCCCTGAAGCTTTCTTT.